This T cell receptor beta chain was documented in a study of cytomegalovirus exposure and HLA in healthy donors. The CDR3 length is 20 residues. The germline CDR1 and CDR2 sequences are SGHVS and FNYEAQ. V lost 0 bases and J lost 3, with 23 bases in between. 13 Jbeta primers and 60 Vbeta primers were used for the PCR. Clones were read by immunoSEQ multiplex PCR, and TCRdb kept only the in-frame ones, dropping some. Here the sample spans under 200,000 clones, approximately 80% being singletons. This TCR was sampled from a woman aged 40 to 50 in good health and CMV-seropositive. The V call is TRBV7-6, the J call TRBJ2-2, with a weak D call TRBD2 (6 bases). Specimen: PBMCs. The CDR3 spells CASSLARKGYFGEDTGELFF. CDR3 in DNA: TGTGCCAGCAGCTTAGCGAGGAAGGGGTATTTTGGGGAGGACACCGGGGAGCTGTTTTTT.